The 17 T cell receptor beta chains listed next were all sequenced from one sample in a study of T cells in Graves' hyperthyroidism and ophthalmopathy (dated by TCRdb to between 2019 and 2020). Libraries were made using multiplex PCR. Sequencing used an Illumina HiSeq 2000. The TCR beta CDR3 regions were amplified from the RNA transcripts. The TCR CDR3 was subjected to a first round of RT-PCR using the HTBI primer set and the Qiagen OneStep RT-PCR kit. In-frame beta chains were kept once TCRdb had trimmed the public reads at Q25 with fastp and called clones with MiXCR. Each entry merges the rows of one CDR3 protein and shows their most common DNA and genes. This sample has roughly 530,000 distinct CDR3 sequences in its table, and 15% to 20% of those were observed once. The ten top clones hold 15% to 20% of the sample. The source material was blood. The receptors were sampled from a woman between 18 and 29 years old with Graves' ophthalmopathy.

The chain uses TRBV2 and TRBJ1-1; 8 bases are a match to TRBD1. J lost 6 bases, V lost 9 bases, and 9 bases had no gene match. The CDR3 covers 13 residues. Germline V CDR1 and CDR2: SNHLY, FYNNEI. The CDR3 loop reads CASRAGGAPEAFF. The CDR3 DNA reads TGTGCCAGTAGGGCAGGGGGCGCCCCTGAAGCTTTCTTT.

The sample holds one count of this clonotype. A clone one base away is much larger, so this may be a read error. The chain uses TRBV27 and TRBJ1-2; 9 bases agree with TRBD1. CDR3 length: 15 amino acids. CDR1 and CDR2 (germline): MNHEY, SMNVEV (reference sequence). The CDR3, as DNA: TGTGCCAGAAGTTTATACAGGGGGCCAGGCTATGGCTACACCTTC. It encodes CARSLYRGPGYGYTF.

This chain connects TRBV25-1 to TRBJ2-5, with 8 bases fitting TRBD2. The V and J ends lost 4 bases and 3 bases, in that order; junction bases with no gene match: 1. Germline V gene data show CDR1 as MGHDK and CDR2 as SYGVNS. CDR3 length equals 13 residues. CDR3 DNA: TGTGCCAGCAGTGCGGGACTAGAAGAGACCCAGTACTTC. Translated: CASSAGLEETQYF.

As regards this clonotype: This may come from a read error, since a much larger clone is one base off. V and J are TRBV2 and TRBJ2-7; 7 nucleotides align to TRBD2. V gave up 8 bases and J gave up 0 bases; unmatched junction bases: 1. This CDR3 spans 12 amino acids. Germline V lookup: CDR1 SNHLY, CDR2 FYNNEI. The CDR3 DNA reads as TGTGCCAGCGGGAGGGACTCCTACGAGCAGTACTTC. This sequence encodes CASGRDSYEQYF.

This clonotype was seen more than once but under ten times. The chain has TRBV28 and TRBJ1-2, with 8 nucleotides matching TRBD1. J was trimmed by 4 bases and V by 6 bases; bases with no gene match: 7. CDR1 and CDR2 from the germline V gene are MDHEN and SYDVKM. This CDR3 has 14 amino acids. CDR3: CASSPQGAGYGYTF. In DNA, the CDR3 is TGTGCCAGCAGCCCTCAGGGGGCGGGCTATGGCTACACCTTC.

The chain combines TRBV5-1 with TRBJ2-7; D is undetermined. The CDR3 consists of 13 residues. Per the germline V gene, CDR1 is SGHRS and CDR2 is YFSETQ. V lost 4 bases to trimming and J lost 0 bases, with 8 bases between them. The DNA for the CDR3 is TGCGCCAGCAGCATTACACCCTCCTACGAGCAGTACTTC. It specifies CASSITPSYEQYF.

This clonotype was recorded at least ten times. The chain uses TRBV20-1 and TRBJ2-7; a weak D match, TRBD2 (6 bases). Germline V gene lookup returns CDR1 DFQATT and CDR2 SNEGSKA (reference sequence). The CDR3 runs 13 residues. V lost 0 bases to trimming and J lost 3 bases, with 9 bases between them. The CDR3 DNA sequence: TGCAGTGCTAGAGATTCGGGAGTCTACGAGCAGTACTTC. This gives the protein CSARDSGVYEQYF.

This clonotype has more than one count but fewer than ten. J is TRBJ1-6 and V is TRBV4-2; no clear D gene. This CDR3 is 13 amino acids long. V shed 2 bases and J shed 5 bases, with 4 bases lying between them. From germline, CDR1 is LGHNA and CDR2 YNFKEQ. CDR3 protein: CASSQRDNSPLHF. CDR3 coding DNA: TGTGCCAGCAGCCAAAGGGATAATTCACCCCTCCACTTT.

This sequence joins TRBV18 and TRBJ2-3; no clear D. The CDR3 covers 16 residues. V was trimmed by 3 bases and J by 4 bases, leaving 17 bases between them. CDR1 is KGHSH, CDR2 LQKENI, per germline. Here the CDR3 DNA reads TGTGCCAGCTCACCGCCAGGCAGGCCTGGGGCAGATACGCAGTATTTT. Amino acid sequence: CASSPPGRPGADTQYF. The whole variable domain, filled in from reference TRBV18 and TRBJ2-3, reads NAGVMQNPRHLVRRRGQEARLRCSPMKGHSHVYWYRQLPEEGLKFMVYLQKENIIDESGMPKERFSAEFPKEGPSILRIQQVVRGDSAAYFCASSPPGRPGADTQYFGPGTRLTVL.

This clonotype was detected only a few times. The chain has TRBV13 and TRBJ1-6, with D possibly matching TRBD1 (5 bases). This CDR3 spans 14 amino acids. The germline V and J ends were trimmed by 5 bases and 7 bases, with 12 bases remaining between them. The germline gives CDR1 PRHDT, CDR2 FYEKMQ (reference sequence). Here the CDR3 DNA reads TGTGCCAGCAGCGCCGGGACCTGGAATTCACCCCTCCACTTT. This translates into CASSAGTWNSPLHF.

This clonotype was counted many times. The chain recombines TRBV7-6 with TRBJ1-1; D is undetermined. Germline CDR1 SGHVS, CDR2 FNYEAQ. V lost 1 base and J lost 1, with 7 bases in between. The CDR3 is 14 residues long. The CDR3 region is CASSLGLENTEAFF. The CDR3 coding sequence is TGTGCCAGCAGCTTAGGCCTGGAGAACACTGAAGCTTTCTTT.

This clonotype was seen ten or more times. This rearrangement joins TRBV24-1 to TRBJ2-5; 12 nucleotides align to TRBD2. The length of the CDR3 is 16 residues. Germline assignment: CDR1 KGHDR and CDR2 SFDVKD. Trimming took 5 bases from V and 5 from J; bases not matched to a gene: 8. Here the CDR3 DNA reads TGTGCCACCAGTGCGAGGGCTAGCGGGGGGGCGGAGACCCAGTACTTC. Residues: CATSARASGGAETQYF.

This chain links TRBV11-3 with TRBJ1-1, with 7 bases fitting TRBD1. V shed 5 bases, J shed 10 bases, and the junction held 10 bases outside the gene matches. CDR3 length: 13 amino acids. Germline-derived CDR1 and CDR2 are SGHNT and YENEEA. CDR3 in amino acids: CASSITGTERAFF. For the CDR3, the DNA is TGTGCCAGCAGCATAACCGGGACAGAGAGAGCTTTCTTT.

In DNA form, the CDR3 reads TGTGCCAGCAGCGTAGTTCTGAGGCAGGCTACGAACACCGGGGAGCTGTTTTTT. This encodes CASSVVLRQATNTGELFF. The chain has TRBV9 and TRBJ2-2; D gene unclear. Germline V gene lookup returns CDR1 SGDLS and CDR2 YYNGEE. The CDR3 has 18 amino acids. The ends were cut back, 0 bases at V and 0 bases at J, with 15 bases in the middle. The entire variable domain, with the rest obtained from reference TRBV9 and TRBJ2-2, is as follows: DSGVTQTPKHLITATGQRVTLRCSPRSGDLSVYWYQQSLDQGLQFLIQYYNGEERAKGNILERFSAQQFPDLHSELNLSSLELGDSALYFCASSVVLRQATNTGELFFGEGSRLTVL.

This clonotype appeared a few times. The CDR3 region is CSAQRDRENQPQHF. For the CDR3, the DNA is TGCAGTGCTCAACGGGACAGGGAGAATCAGCCCCAGCATTTT. The V and J genes are TRBV20-1 and TRBJ1-5, with 9 bases lining up with TRBD1. V lost 5 bases, J lost 4 bases, and 6 bases stayed unmatched. In germline, CDR1 is DFQATT, CDR2 SNEGSKA (reference sequence). The CDR3 extends over 14 amino acids.

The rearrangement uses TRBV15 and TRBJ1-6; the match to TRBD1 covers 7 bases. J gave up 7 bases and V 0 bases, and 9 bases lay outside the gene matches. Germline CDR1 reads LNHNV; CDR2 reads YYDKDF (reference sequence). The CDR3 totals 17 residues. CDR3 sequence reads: CATSRDHRTGTNSPLHF. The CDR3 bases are TGTGCCACCAGCAGAGATCATCGGACAGGAACAAATTCACCCCTCCACTTT.

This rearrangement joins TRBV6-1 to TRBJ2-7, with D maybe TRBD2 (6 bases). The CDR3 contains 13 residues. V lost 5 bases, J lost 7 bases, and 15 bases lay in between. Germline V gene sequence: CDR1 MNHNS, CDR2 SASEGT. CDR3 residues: CASSRTGAWEQYF. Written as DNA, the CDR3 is TGTGCCAGCAGTAGGACGGGAGCCTGGGAGCAGTACTTC.